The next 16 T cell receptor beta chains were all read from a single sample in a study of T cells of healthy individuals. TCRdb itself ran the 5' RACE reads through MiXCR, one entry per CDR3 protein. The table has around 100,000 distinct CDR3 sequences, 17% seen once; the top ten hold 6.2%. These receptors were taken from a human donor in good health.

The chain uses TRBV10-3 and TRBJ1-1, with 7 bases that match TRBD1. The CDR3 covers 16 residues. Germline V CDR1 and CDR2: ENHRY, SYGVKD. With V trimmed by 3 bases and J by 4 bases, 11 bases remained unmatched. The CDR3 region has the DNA TGTGCCATCAGTGACGGCAGGGGGGGGGAAAGCACTGAAGCTTTCTTT. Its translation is CAISDGRGGESTEAFF.

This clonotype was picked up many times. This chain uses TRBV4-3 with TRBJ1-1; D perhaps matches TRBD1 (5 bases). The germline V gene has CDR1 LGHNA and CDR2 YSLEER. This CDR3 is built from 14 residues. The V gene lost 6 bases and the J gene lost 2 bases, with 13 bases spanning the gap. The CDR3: CASRDNGGNTEAFF. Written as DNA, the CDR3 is TGCGCCAGCAGGGACAATGGGGGAAACACTGAAGCTTTCTTT.

The CDR3 DNA sequence: TGTGCCAGCAGTTTAGCCGGGTCTAGCACAGATACGCAGTATTTT. Protein sequence: CASSLAGSSTDTQYF. The J gene is TRBJ2-3, the V gene TRBV12-3 or TRBV12-4; no reliable D call. V dropped 0 bases and J dropped 0 bases, with 7 bases sitting between them. The CDR3 is made up of 15 amino acids.

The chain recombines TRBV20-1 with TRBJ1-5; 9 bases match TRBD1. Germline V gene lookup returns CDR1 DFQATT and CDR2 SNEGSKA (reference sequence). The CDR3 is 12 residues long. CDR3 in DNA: TGCAGGGCGGGACAGGGCGACCAGCCCCAGCATTTT. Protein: CRAGQGDQPQHF.

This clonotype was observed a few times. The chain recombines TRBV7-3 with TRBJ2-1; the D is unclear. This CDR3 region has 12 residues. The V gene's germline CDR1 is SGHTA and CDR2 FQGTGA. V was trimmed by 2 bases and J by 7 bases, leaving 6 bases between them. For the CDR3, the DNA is TGTGCCAGCAGCTTACGGCGGAATGAGCAGTTCTTC. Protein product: CASSLRRNEQFF.

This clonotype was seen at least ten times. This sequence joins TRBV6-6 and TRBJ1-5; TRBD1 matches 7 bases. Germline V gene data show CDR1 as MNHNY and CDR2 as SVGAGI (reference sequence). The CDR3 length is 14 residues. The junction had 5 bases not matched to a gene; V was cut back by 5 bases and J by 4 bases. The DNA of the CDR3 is TGTGCCAGCAGTAAGGGACAGCCTAATCAGCCCCAGCATTTT. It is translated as CASSKGQPNQPQHF.

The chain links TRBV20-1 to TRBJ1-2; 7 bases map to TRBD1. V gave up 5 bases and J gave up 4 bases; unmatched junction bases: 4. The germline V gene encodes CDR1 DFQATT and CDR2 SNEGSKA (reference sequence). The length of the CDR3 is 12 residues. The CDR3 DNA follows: TGCAGTGCTCCCGGGACAGCCTATGGCTACACCTTC. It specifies CSAPGTAYGYTF.

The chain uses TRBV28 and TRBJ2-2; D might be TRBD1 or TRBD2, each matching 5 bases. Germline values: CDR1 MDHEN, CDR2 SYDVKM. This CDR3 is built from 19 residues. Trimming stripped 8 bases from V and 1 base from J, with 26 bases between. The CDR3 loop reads CASLDPARRGGLNTGELFF. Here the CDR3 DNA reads TGTGCCAGCCTGGACCCGGCCCGTCGGGGCGGCTTGAACACCGGGGAGCTGTTTTTT. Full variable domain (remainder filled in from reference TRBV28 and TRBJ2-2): DVKVTQSSRYLVKRTGEKVFLECVQDMDHENMFWYRQDPGLGLRLIYFSYDVKMKEKGDIPEGYSVSREKKERFSLILESASTNQTSMYLCASLDPARRGGLNTGELFFGEGSRLTVL.

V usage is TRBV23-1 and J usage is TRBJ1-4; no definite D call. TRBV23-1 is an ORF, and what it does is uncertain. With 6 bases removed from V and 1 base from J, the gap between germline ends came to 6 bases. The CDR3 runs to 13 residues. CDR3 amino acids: CASRSLTNEKLFF. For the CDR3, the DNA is TGCGCCAGCAGAAGCCTAACTAATGAAAAACTGTTTTTT.

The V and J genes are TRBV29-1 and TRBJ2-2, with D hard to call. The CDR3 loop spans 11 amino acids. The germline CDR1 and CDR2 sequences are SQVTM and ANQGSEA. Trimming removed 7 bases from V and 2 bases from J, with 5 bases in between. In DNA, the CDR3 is TGCAGCGGTGTTAACACCGGGGAGCTGTTTTTT. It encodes CSGVNTGELFF.

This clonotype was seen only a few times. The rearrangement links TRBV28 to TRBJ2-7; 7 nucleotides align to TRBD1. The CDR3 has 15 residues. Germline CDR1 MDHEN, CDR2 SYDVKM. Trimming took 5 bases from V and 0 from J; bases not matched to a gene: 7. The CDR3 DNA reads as TGTGCCAGCAGTCCCCGGACAGGCTACTCCTACGAGCAGTACTTC. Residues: CASSPRTGYSYEQYF.

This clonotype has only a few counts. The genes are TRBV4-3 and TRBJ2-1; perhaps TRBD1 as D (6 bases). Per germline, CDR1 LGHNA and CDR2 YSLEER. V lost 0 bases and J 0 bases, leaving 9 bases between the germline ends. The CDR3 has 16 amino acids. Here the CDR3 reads CASSQEWTASYNEQFF. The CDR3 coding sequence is TGCGCCAGCAGCCAAGAGTGGACAGCCTCCTACAATGAGCAGTTCTTC.

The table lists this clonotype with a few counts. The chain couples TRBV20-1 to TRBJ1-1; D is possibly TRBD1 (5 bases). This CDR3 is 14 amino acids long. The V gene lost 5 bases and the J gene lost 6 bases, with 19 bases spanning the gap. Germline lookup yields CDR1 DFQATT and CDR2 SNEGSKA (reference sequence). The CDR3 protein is CSASRPGPRAEAFF. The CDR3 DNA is TGCAGTGCTTCCAGGCCGGGGCCCAGGGCTGAAGCTTTCTTT.

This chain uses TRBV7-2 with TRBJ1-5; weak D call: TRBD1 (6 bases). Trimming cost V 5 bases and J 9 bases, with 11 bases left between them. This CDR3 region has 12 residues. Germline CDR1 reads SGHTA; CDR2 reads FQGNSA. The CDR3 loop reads CASSEQGRPQHF. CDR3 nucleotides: TGTGCCAGCAGCGAACAGGGCCGGCCCCAGCATTTT.

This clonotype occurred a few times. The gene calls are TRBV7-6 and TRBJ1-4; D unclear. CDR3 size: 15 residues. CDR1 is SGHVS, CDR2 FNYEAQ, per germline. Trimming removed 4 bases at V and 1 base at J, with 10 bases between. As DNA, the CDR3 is TGTGCCAGCAGCTCAGGCCCGATAACTAATGAAAAACTGTTTTTT. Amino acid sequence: CASSSGPITNEKLFF. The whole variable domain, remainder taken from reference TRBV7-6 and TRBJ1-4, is GAGVSQSPRYKVTKRGQDVALRCDPISGHVSLYWYRQALGQGPEFLTYFNYEAQQDKSGLPNDRFSAERPEGSISTLTIQRTEQRDSAMYRCASSSGPITNEKLFFGSGTQLSVL.

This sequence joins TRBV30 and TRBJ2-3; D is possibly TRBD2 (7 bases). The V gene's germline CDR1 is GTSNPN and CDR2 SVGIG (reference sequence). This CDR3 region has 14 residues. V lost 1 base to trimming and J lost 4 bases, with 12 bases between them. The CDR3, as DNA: TGTGCCTGGAGTGGAGGGGGGGGCCCAGATACGCAGTATTTT. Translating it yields CAWSGGGGPDTQYF.